The 23 T cell receptor beta chains reported below all come from one sample, sequenced in a study of cytomegalovirus exposure and HLA in healthy donors. The PCR was carried out with 60 Vbeta primers and 13 Jbeta primers. The protocol was immunoSEQ multiplex PCR, while the TCRdb copy is restricted to in-frame clones and leaves out a portion. The repertoire has about 170,000 clones, approximately 80% of them found once; the top ten carry around 4.9%. The sample was PBMCs. These receptors were collected from a man in his late teens or twenties in good health and CMV-seronegative.

The rearrangement joins TRBV27 to TRBJ2-7; D is uncertain. CDR3 length: 14 amino acids. V was shortened by 4 bases and J by 3 bases, with 13 bases between the two germline ends. Per the germline V gene, CDR1 is MNHEY and CDR2 is SMNVEV (reference sequence). The CDR3 loop reads CASSWARGSYEQYF. The DNA for the CDR3 is TGTGCCAGCAGTTGGGCACGTGGCAGCTACGAGCAGTACTTC.

This clone has only one observation. This chain's CDR3 is CASSPSSSPLHF. The CDR3 region has the DNA TGTGCCAGCAGCCCCTCCTCTTCACCCCTCCACTTT. The V and J genes are TRBV21-1 and TRBJ1-6. TRBV21-1 is listed as a pseudogene. The CDR3 covers 12 residues.

This sequence joins TRBV12-5 and TRBJ1-5; a weak D match, TRBD1 (5 bases). Germline V gene lookup returns CDR1 LGHNT and CDR2 FRNRAP. V was cut by 6 bases and J by 4 bases, with 10 bases left in between. This CDR3 region has 13 residues. The CDR3 coding sequence is TGTGCTAGTGGATTAGCAGGGAATCAGCCCCAGCATTTT. Encoded protein: CASGLAGNQPQHF.

The chain employs TRBV28 and TRBJ1-2; D not certain. Germline lookup yields CDR1 MDHEN and CDR2 SYDVKM. CDR3 length: 11 amino acids. V was cut by 4 bases and J by 12 bases, with 12 bases left in between. For the CDR3, the DNA is TGTGCCAGCAGTTCTCCCTACTCGCACACCTTC. This codes for CASSSPYSHTF.

This chain connects TRBV27 to TRBJ2-7, with D possibly matching TRBD1 (6 bases). Germline CDR1 reads MNHEY; CDR2 reads SMNVEV (reference sequence). V was trimmed by 7 bases and J by 0 bases, leaving 10 bases between them. The CDR3 has 13 amino acids. CDR3 in amino acids: CASKRGSSYEQYF. The CDR3 DNA is TGTGCCAGCAAGAGGGGGAGCTCCTACGAGCAGTACTTC.

V and J are TRBV10-1 and TRBJ1-1, with D maybe TRBD1 (6 bases). The V end lost 0 bases, the J end lost 3 bases, and 14 bases lay between the germline ends. Germline V lookup: CDR1 WNHNN, CDR2 SYGVQD (reference sequence). The CDR3 runs 16 residues. The CDR3 reads CASSESGWGPYTEAFF. DNA of the CDR3: TGCGCCAGCAGTGAGTCCGGATGGGGGCCGTACACTGAAGCTTTCTTT.

V and J are TRBV11-1 and TRBJ1-3; no clear D. Deletions cut 2 bases from V and 2 bases from J, with 4 bases between. CDR3 size: 13 residues. Germline values: CDR1 SGHAT, CDR2 FQDESV (reference sequence). The CDR3 DNA follows: TGTGCCAGCAGCTTAACAGCTGGAAACACCATATATTTT. Translated, it gives CASSLTAGNTIYF.

This chain connects TRBV18 to TRBJ1-5; TRBD1 matches 8 bases. The germline CDR1 and CDR2 sequences are KGHSH and LQKENI. This CDR3 is 14 amino acids long. The J segment lost 11 bases and the V segment lost 2 bases, leaving 8 bases of the junction unmatched. The CDR3: CASSPRDDRGAQHF. The DNA for the CDR3 is TGTGCCAGCTCACCAAGGGACGACAGGGGTGCCCAGCATTTT.

Only a few counts were recorded for this clone. The V gene is TRBV5-6, the J gene TRBJ1-5; possible D gene TRBD1, 6 bases. The V end lost 4 bases, the J end lost 6 bases, and 11 bases lay between the germline ends. Germline loops: CDR1 SGHDT, CDR2 YYEEEE. The CDR3 length is 13 residues. The chain's CDR3 is CASSPTGTQPQHF. The DNA for the CDR3 is TGTGCCAGCAGCCCAACAGGGACTCAGCCCCAGCATTTT.

With regard to this clone: An end of the junction differs from the germline gene, which may be a read error. This chain joins TRBV6-6 and TRBJ2-7; 8 nucleotides agree with TRBD1. The germline gives CDR1 MNHNY, CDR2 SVGAGI (reference sequence). The CDR3 has 15 amino acids. CDR3 coding DNA: TGTGCCAGCAGTTACCGGGACAGGAGCTCCCACGAGCAGTACTTC. Translated, it gives CASSYRDRSSHEQYF.

This chain uses TRBV19 with TRBJ1-5; maybe TRBD1 (5 bases). Germline CDR1 is LNHDA and CDR2 is SQIVND (reference sequence). The CDR3 is made up of 16 amino acids. V was pared by 1 base and J by 7 bases, with 17 bases between. The CDR3 sequence is CASSIVGLQGGQPQHF. The CDR3, as DNA: TGTGCCAGTAGTATAGTAGGGTTGCAGGGCGGACAGCCCCAGCATTTT.

The V call is TRBV7-8, the J call TRBJ2-3, with D unresolved. The V and J ends lost 2 bases and 1 base respectively, with 10 bases between them. Germline V gene sequence: CDR1 SGHVS, CDR2 FQNEAQ. CDR3 size: 15 residues. CDR3 nucleotides: TGTGCCAGCAGCTTACGCCTTTCGGGCACAGATACGCAGTATTTT. As protein: CASSLRLSGTDTQYF. The whole variable domain, filled in from reference TRBV7-8 and TRBJ2-3, reads GAGVSQSPRYKVAKRGQDVALRCDPISGHVSLFWYQQALGQGPEFLTYFQNEAQLDKSGLPSDRFFAERPEGSVSTLKIQRTQQEDSAVYLCASSLRLSGTDTQYFGPGTRLTVL.

The chain joins TRBV29-1 to TRBJ1-2; D is unclear. The germline gives CDR1 SQVTM, CDR2 ANQGSEA. This CDR3 has 14 residues. V was trimmed by 5 bases and J by 8 bases, leaving 21 bases between them. The CDR3 nucleotides read TGCAGCGTTCTCTCCCCGCCCGTTTTGGAGGGCTACACCTTC. Translating gives CSVLSPPVLEGYTF. Using reference TRBV29-1 and TRBJ1-2 for the parts outside the CDR3, the full variable domain is SAVISQKPSRDICQRGTSLTIQCQVDSQVTMMFWYRQQPGQSLTLIATANQGSEATYESGFVIDKFPISRPNLTFSTLTVSNMSPEDSSIYLCSVLSPPVLEGYTFGSGTRLTVV.

A few counts support this clone. This chain uses TRBV25-1 with TRBJ1-1, with TRBD1 as a possible D gene (6 bases). Trimming left V 6 bases short and J 4 bases short, with 9 bases between. The CDR3 contains 12 residues. Germline CDR1 is MGHDK and CDR2 is SYGVNS. The CDR3 DNA reads as TGTGCCAGCAGACAGGGTTTCACTGAAGCTTTCTTT. Its translation is CASRQGFTEAFF.

V gene TRBV18 combines with J gene TRBJ1-2; D unclear. This CDR3 is built from 16 residues. V lost 6 bases, J lost 2 bases, and 19 bases lay in between. Germline V gives CDR1 KGHSH, CDR2 LQKENI. CDR3 residues: CASSQLGSPTNYGYTF. In nucleotides, the CDR3 is TGTGCCAGCTCTCAACTGGGGAGTCCCACCAACTATGGCTACACCTTC.

The CDR3 DNA reads TGTGCCAGTCTACAACAGGGGAACTATGGCTACACCTTC. This sequence encodes CASLQQGNYGYTF. The chain employs TRBV2 and TRBJ1-2; TRBD1 matches 7 bases. The V and J ends lost 9 bases and 2 bases, in that order; junction bases with no gene match: 6. The CDR3 has 13 residues. Germline CDR1 and CDR2: SNHLY and FYNNEI. Full variable domain (missing parts from reference TRBV2 and TRBJ1-2): EPEVTQTPSHQVTQMGQEVILRCVPISNHLYFYWYRQILGQKVEFLVSFYNNEISEKSEIFDDQFSVERPDGSNFTLKIRSTKLEDSAMYFCASLQQGNYGYTFGSGTRLTVV.

The CDR3 here is CASSFPYGRAQDTQYF. Written as DNA, the CDR3 is TGTGCCAGCAGCTTCCCCTACGGGAGGGCCCAAGATACGCAGTATTTT. This chain uses TRBV11-3 with TRBJ2-3; 8 bases align to TRBD2. The ends lost 3 bases at V and 5 bases at J; junction bases unmatched: 10. The CDR3 consists of 16 residues. The germline V gene encodes CDR1 SGHNT and CDR2 YENEEA.

This rearrangement joins TRBV7-9 to TRBJ2-3; 7 bases align to TRBD2. The trim removed 0 bases at V and 6 bases at J, leaving 6 bases unmatched. Per germline, CDR1 SEHNR and CDR2 FQNEAQ (reference sequence). CDR3 size: 15 residues. CDR3 sequence (DNA): TGTGCCAGCAGCTTAGCTGGCGGGAGTTTGGATACGCAGTATTTT. Protein: CASSLAGGSLDTQYF.

The rearrangement uses TRBV7-2 and TRBJ2-2; D might be TRBD2 (6 bases). CDR1 is SGHTA and CDR2 is FQGNSA in the germline V gene. V was cut by 7 bases and J by 7 bases, with 13 bases left in between. The CDR3 is 13 residues long. Here the CDR3 DNA reads TGTGCCAGCACCCAACTCGGGGGCGGGGAGCTGTTTTTT. Protein: CASTQLGGGELFF.

This chain uses TRBV30 with TRBJ2-2; D is ambiguous. Germline CDR1 and CDR2: GTSNPN and SVGIG (reference sequence). This CDR3 spans 13 amino acids. The V end lost 1 base, the J end lost 0 bases, and 3 bases lay between the germline ends. CDR3 in amino acids: CAWSDTNTGELFF. CDR3 DNA: TGTGCCTGGAGTGACACGAACACCGGGGAGCTGTTTTTT.

The V call is TRBV27, the J call TRBJ1-2; 12 bases line up with TRBD1. Germline CDR1 reads MNHEY; CDR2 reads SMNVEV (reference sequence). The V and J ends lost 6 bases and 11 bases, in that order; junction bases with no gene match: 10. The CDR3 length is 14 residues. The CDR3 is CASSGDRGQFGYTF. CDR3 bases: TGTGCCAGCAGCGGGGACAGGGGGCAATTTGGGTACACCTTC.

This chain connects TRBV6-5 to TRBJ1-4; 8 bases are a match to TRBD1. The CDR3 totals 16 residues. CDR1 is MNHEY, CDR2 SVGAGI, per germline. The ends lost 0 bases at V and 8 bases at J; junction bases unmatched: 8. CDR3 region: CASSYSLAGGREKLFF. As DNA, the CDR3 is TGTGCCAGCAGTTACTCTTTGGCAGGGGGCAGAGAAAAACTGTTTTTT.

The chain employs TRBV19 and TRBJ1-2; the D gene is possibly TRBD1 (5 bases). There are 15 residues in the CDR3. V lost 1 base, J lost 3 bases, and 12 bases lay in between. The V gene's germline CDR1 is LNHDA and CDR2 SQIVND (reference sequence). The CDR3 is CASSIGEGTYYGYTF. CDR3 in DNA: TGTGCCAGTAGTATAGGGGAGGGGACCTACTATGGCTACACCTTC.